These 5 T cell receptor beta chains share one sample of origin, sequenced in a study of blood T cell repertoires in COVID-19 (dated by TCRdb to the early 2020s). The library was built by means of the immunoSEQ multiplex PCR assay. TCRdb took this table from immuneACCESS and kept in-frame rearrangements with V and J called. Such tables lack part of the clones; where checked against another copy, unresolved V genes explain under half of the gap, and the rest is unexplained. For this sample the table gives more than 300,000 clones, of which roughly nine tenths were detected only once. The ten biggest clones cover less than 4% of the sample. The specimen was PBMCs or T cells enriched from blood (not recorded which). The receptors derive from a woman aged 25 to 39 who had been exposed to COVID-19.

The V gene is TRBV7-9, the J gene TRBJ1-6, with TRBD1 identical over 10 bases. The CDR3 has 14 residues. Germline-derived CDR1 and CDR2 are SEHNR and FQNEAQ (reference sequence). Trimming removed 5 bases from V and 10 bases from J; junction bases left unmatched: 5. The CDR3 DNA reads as TGTGCCAGCAGCACGGACAGGGGGAAGTCACCCCTCCACTTT. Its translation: CASSTDRGKSPLHF. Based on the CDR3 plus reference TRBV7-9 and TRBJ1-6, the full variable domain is DTGVSQNPRHKITKRGQNVTFRCDPISEHNRLYWYRQTLGQGPEFLTYFQNEAQLEKSRLLSDRFSAERPKGSFSTLEIQRTEQGDSAMYLCASSTDRGKSPLHFGNGTRLTVT.

CDR3 residues: CASSLTTYSPLHF. Here the CDR3 DNA reads TGTGCCAGCAGTCTTACTACGTATTCACCCCTCCACTTT. This chain uses TRBV12-3 or TRBV12-4 with TRBJ1-6; the D is unclear. The CDR3 consists of 13 residues. V gave up 5 bases and J gave up 8 bases, with 10 bases separating them.

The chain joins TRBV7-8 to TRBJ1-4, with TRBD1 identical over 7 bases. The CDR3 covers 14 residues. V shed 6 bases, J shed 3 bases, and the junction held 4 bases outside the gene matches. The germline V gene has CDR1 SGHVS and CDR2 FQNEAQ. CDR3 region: CASRVGQANEKLFF. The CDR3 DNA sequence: TGTGCCAGCAGGGTAGGACAGGCTAATGAAAAACTGTTTTTT. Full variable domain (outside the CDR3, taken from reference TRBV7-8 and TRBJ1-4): GAGVSQSPRYKVAKRGQDVALRCDPISGHVSLFWYQQALGQGPEFLTYFQNEAQLDKSGLPSDRFFAERPEGSVSTLKIQRTQQEDSAVYLCASRVGQANEKLFFGSGTQLSVL.

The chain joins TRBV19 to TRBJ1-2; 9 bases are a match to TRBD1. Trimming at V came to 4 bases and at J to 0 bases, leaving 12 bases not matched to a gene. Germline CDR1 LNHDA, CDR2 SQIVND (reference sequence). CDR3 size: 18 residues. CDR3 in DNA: TGTGCCAGTAGTAACCGGGACAGGGCCCTTCTAGCTAACTATGGCTACACCTTC. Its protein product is CASSNRDRALLANYGYTF.

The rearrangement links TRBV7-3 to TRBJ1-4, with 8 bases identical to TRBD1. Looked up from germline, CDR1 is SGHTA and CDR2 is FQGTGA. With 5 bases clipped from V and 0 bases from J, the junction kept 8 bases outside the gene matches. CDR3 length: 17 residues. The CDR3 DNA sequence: TGTGCCAGCAGCCTCCGGGACAGGTCCACAACTAATGAAAAACTGTTTTTT. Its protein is CASSLRDRSTTNEKLFF. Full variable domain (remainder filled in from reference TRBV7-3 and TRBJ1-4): GAGVSQTPSNKVTEKGKYVELRCDPISGHTALYWYRQSLGQGPEFLIYFQGTGAADDSGLPNDRFFAVRPEGSVSTLKIQRTERGDSAVYLCASSLRDRSTTNEKLFFGSGTQLSVL.